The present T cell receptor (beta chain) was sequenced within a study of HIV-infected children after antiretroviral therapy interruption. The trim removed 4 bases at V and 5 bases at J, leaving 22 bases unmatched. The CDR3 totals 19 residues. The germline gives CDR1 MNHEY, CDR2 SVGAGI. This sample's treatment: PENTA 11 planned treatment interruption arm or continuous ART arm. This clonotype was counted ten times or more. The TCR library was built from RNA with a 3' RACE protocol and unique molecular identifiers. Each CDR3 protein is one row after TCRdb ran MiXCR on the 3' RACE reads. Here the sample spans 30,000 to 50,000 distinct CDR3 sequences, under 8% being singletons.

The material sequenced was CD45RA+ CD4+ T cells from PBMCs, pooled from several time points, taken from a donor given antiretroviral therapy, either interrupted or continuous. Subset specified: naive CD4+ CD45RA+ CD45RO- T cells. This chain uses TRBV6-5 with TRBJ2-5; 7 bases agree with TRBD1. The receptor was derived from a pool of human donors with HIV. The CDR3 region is CASSSTYRGRPSYEETQYF. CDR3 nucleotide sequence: TGTGCCAGCAGTTCAACCTACAGGGGAAGGCCAAGTTACGAGGAGACCCAGTACTTC.